This T cell receptor beta chain was identified in a study of early T cells in non-severe SARS-CoV-2 infection (dated by TCRdb to about 2021). Background on the whole study: TCR sequencing used bulk RNA from unsorted whole blood, so alpha and beta chains could not be paired.

Receptor amplification or capture employed 5' RACE. Sequencing used a NextSeq 500. The TCR library protocol attached unique molecular identifiers to individual cDNA molecules to correct for sequencing error and PCR bias. Sequencing covered both TCR alpha and beta chains, and within each sample the abundances of alpha and beta sequences were tightly co-correlated. In the source study's methods: Decombinator V4 was used to annotate TCR sequences for V gene, J gene and CDR3. Expanded TCRs were defined as changing significantly between any two time points under a Poisson model with p below 0.0001. TCR abundances were normalised to the total number of TCRs sequenced per sample and were expressed as counts per million. MAIT TCRs were defined by TRAV1-2 paired with TRAJ12, TRAJ20 or TRAJ33, and iNKT TCRs by TRAV10 paired with TRAJ18. VDJdb, accessed 1 November 2021, was searched for CMV, EBV and SARS-CoV-2 annotated TCRs, with TCRs annotated for multiple antigens excluded. TCRdb took the public reads, trimmed them with fastp at Q25, ran MiXCR for clone calling and kept in-frame beta chains. For every CDR3 protein sequence, its rows merge into one entry that carries the most common genes and DNA. TCRdb's processing, not the study's, gives the V and J calls here. This sample is represented by some 80,000 distinct CDR3 sequences; roughly an eighth of them were singletons. The leading ten clones occupy around 15% of the sample.

The investigation overall reported the following: VDJdb matching was skewed toward anti-spike CD8 responses and likely underestimated virus-specific expansions, missing private and CD4 specificities.

The CDR3 spans 12 residues, from the cysteine through the phenylalanine. Solely the CDR3 DNA is kept, with 36 bases framed from the first base. Based on the germline V gene, the CDR1 and CDR2 sequences are MGHRA and YSYEKL. V loses 9 bases at its end and J loses 6 bases; junction bases beyond the gene matches: 2. This was a case-control study nested in a cohort of healthcare workers in London, UK, who had nasopharyngeal swab PCR tests and blood samples taken every week. Healthcare workers were recruited during the week of the UK lockdown, between 23 and 31 March 2020, and followed weekly for up to roughly 16 weeks. This clonotype was counted between two and nine times. Its antigen is still unknown. One base away there is no much larger clone; base qualities are not given.

This clonotype originated in an adult who was a healthcare worker with PCR-confirmed SARS-CoV-2 infection or an uninfected control (not recorded which). The donor label of this sample is uncertain. The starting material was whole blood, obtained at baseline. The rearranged chain carries TRBV4-1 and TRBJ2-7, and 13 junctional nucleotides match TRBD2. The sequenced DNA is TGCGCCAGTGGACTAGCGGGAGTCGAGCAGTACTTC. Translation gives CASGLAGVEQYF.